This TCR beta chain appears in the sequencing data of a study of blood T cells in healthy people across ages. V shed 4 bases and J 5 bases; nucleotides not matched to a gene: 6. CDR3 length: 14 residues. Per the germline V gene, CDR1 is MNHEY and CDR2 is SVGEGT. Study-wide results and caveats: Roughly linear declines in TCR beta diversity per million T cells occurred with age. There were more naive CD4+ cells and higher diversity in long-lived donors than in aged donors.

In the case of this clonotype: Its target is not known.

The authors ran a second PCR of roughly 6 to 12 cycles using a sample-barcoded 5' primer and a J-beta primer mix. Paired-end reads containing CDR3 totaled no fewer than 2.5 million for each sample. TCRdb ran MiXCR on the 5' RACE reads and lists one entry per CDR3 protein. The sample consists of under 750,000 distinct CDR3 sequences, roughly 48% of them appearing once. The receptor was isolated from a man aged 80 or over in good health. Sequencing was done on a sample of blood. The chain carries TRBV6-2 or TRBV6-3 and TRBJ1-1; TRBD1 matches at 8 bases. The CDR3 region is CASSSDRGLTEAFF. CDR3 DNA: TGTGCCAGCAGTTCCGACAGGGGCCTAACTGAAGCTTTCTTT.